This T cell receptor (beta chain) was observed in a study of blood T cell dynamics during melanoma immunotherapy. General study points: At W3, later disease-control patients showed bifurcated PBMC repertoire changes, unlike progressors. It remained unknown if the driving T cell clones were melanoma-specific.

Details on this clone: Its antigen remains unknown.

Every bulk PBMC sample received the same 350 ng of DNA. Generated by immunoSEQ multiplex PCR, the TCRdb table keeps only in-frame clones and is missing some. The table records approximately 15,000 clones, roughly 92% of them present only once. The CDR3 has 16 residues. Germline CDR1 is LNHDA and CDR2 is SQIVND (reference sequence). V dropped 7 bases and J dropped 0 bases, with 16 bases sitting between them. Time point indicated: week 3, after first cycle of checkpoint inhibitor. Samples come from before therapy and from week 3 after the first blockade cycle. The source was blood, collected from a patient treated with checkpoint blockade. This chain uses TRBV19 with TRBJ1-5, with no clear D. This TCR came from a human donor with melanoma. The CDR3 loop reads CASNPGKGVSNQPQHF. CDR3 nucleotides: TGTGCCAGTAACCCTGGAAAGGGAGTTAGCAATCAGCCCCAGCATTTT. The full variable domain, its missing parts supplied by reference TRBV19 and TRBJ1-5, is DGGITQSPKYLFRKEGQNVTLSCEQNLNHDAMYWYRQDPGQGLRLIYYSQIVNDFQKGDIAEGYSVSREKKESFPLTVTSAQKNPTAFYLCASNPGKGVSNQPQHFGDGTRLSIL.